This TCR beta chain came from a study of blood T cell repertoires in COVID-19. Background on the study: Material from acute and convalescent COVID-19 was sourced from the United States, Italy and Spain. In each case, the material was cDNA or gDNA derived from T cells, B-cell-depleted T cells, or PBMCs.

Original handling: Estimation of nucleated cell counts was performed using reference gene primer amplification. Clones were read by immunoSEQ multiplex PCR, and TCRdb kept only the in-frame ones, dropping some. V and J calls plus clone size are reproduced from that table; the DNA served to infer D and trimming. Of about 79,000 clones in the sample, roughly 90% were seen once. Germline lookup yields CDR1 LGHNA and CDR2 YNFKEQ. V was clipped by 1 base and J by 5 bases; unmatched bases: 8. This CDR3 is built from 17 residues. This receptor was identified in a man aged 70-80 years with active or convalescent COVID-19. The chain uses TRBV4-2 and TRBJ1-4; 9 nucleotides line up with TRBD1. The material sequenced was peripheral blood. The CDR3: CASSQGGGGTGNEKLFF. CDR3 nucleotides: TGTGCCAGCAGCCAAGGGGGAGGGGGGACAGGGAATGAAAAACTGTTTTTT.